These 28 T cell receptor beta chains came from one sample sequenced in a study of T cells in Graves' hyperthyroidism and ophthalmopathy. It was RNA transcripts that yielded the amplified TCR beta CDR3 regions. A first-round RT-PCR of the TCR CDR3 used the HTBI primer set. TCRdb itself ran the multiplex PCR reads through MiXCR, one entry per CDR3 protein. The sample includes about 400,000 distinct CDR3 sequences, 15% to 19% of them seen just once. Sample: blood. Every receptor here comes from a young woman with Graves' hyperthyroidism.

This clonotype was recorded at least ten times. This chain uses TRBV12-3 or TRBV12-4 with TRBJ2-1; 9 bases fit TRBD2. The CDR3 has 14 amino acids. Trimming removed 2 bases from V and 9 bases from J; junction bases left unmatched: 5. CDR3 in amino acids: CASSLSGRLGEQFF. CDR3 DNA: TGTGCCAGCAGTTTAAGCGGGAGGTTGGGTGAGCAGTTCTTC.

This clonotype was found many times. The chain combines TRBV10-1 with TRBJ2-2; no clear D gene. V gave up 3 bases and J gave up 0 bases, with 2 bases separating them. This CDR3 is 13 amino acids long. Germline V gives CDR1 WNHNN, CDR2 SYGVQD (reference sequence). This chain's CDR3 is CASSESNTGELFF. In DNA form, the CDR3 reads TGCGCCAGCAGTGAATCGAACACCGGGGAGCTGTTTTTT.

This clonotype was recorded many times. V and J are TRBV29-1 and TRBJ1-1; possibly TRBD1 for D (6 bases). The CDR3 is made up of 12 amino acids. V lost 4 bases, J lost 7 bases, and 13 bases lay in between. CDR1 and CDR2 (germline): SQVTM, ANQGSEA. The CDR3 DNA is TGCAGCGTTGGTTTGGGGGCAATTGAAGCTTTCTTT. As protein: CSVGLGAIEAFF.

With regard to this clonotype: A much larger clone differs by one base, so this may be a read error. The rearrangement uses TRBV11-2 and TRBJ2-7; 9 positions agree with TRBD2. The germline gives CDR1 SGHAT, CDR2 FQNNGV. There are 16 residues in the CDR3. CDR3 DNA sequence: TGTTCCAGCAGCTTAGATGAGGAGCGGGGGGTTTACGAGCAGTACTTC. Its translation: CSSSLDEERGVYEQYF.

J is TRBJ2-3 and V is TRBV7-9, with D tentatively TRBD1 (5 bases). This CDR3 is 17 amino acids long. V was clipped by 2 bases and J by 1 base, with 16 bases between them. Germline V gene data show CDR1 as SEHNR and CDR2 as FQNEAQ (reference sequence). The CDR3 nucleotides read TGTGCCAGCAGCTTACCCCCAGGTCAGGGTGGCACAGATACGCAGTATTTT. It codes for CASSLPPGQGGTDTQYF.

This clonotype was recorded a few times. The gene calls are TRBV6-5 and TRBJ2-6; a possible D gene is TRBD1 (6 bases). The CDR3 spans 18 residues. Germline CDR1 is MNHEY and CDR2 is SVGAGI. Trimming cost V 0 bases and J 0 bases, with 12 bases left between them. DNA of the CDR3: TGTGCCAGCAGTTACTCGGGGGCTATCGGCTCTGGGGCCAACGTCCTGACTTTC. It codes for CASSYSGAIGSGANVLTF.

This clonotype was seen repeatedly, ten times or more. This chain uses TRBV20-1 with TRBJ2-7, with 12 bases lining up with TRBD2. Germline trimming cut 1 base from V and 0 bases from J; bases unmatched to any gene: 4. Germline assignment: CDR1 DFQATT and CDR2 SNEGSKA (reference sequence). The CDR3 runs 16 residues. Here the CDR3 DNA reads TGCAGTGCTAGAGCCGGGACTAGCGGGTTCTCCTACGAGCAGTACTTC. This encodes CSARAGTSGFSYEQYF.

Turning to this clonotype: At one of its ends the junction is not consistent with the germline gene, which may arise from a read error. This sequence joins TRBV7-6 and TRBJ2-2; D is possibly TRBD1 (6 bases). The germline V gene encodes CDR1 SGHVS and CDR2 FNYEAQ. The length of the CDR3 is 15 residues. CDR3 sequence: CASSLQGHNTGELVF. CDR3 DNA sequence: TGTGCCAGCAGCTTACAGGGACATAACACCGGGGAGCTGGTTTTT.

The J gene is TRBJ1-5, the V gene TRBV20-1; tentatively, D is TRBD1 (6 bases). Looked up from germline, CDR1 is DFQATT and CDR2 is SNEGSKA (reference sequence). The CDR3 covers 15 residues. Trimming stripped 3 bases from V and 0 bases from J, with 12 bases between. The CDR3 spells CSAREGGNSNQPQHF. The CDR3 bases are TGCAGTGCTAGGGAGGGGGGGAATAGCAATCAGCCCCAGCATTTT.

This clonotype was counted many times. CDR3 in amino acids: CASTRTGSSGANVLTF. In DNA, the CDR3 is TGTGCCAGCACCAGGACGGGAAGCTCTGGGGCCAACGTCCTGACTTTC. The chain is built from TRBV12-3 or TRBV12-4 and TRBJ2-6, with a tentative D call TRBD2 (5 bases). V lost 7 bases, J lost 0 bases, and 13 bases lay in between. The CDR3 sequence is 16 residues long.

V is TRBV9 and J is TRBJ1-3; maybe TRBD1 (5 bases). V dropped 3 bases and J dropped 0 bases, with 7 bases sitting between them. CDR1 is SGDLS, CDR2 YYNGEE, per germline. The CDR3 is 14 residues long. The CDR3: CASSAGHSGNTIYF. CDR3 nucleotides: TGTGCCAGCAGCGCAGGGCACTCTGGAAACACCATATATTTT.

Ten or more counts support this clonotype. The CDR3 DNA is TGTGCCAGCAGCAGGGCCTGGGACAGGGGGCTCCCCTACGAGCAGTACTTC. It specifies CASSRAWDRGLPYEQYF. The chain has TRBV7-2 and TRBJ2-7, with 12 bases lining up with TRBD1. Trimming cost V 5 bases and J 2 bases; bases outside gene matches: 10. Germline lookup yields CDR1 SGHTA and CDR2 FQGNSA. The CDR3 covers 17 residues.

This clonotype was seen ten or more times. This chain connects TRBV20-1 to TRBJ1-1; D perhaps matches TRBD1 (5 bases). The CDR3 loop spans 16 amino acids. Germline V gene lookup returns CDR1 DFQATT and CDR2 SNEGSKA (reference sequence). Trimming left V 3 bases short and J 5 bases short, with 22 bases between. CDR3 sequence: CSASRAPGGGRTEAFF. CDR3 in DNA: TGCAGTGCTAGTCGTGCCCCGGGGGGAGGTAGGACTGAAGCTTTCTTT.

This clonotype was detected many times. The V and J genes are TRBV29-1 and TRBJ2-5, with 10 bases that match TRBD2. V gave up 4 bases and J gave up 3 bases; unmatched junction bases: 5. Germline CDR1 is SQVTM and CDR2 is ANQGSEA. This CDR3 has 14 amino acids. CDR3 in amino acids: CSVVFLAGEETQYF. The CDR3 nucleotides are TGCAGCGTTGTTTTCCTAGCGGGAGAAGAGACCCAGTACTTC.

The genes are TRBV14 and TRBJ2-7; no clear D gene. This CDR3 region has 14 residues. The germline CDR1 and CDR2 sequences are SGHDN and FVKESK. V lost 4 bases and J lost 6, with 16 bases in between. CDR3 DNA sequence: TGTGCCAGCAGCCGGTTCCGCCTACCGGTCGAGCAGTACTTC. This translates into CASSRFRLPVEQYF.

This clonotype has only a few counts. CDR3 amino acids: CASSLFKGHLTYEQYF. The CDR3 DNA follows: TGTGCCAGCAGTTTATTCAAGGGACACCTCACCTACGAGCAGTACTTC. The chain joins TRBV27 to TRBJ2-7; perhaps TRBD1 as D (6 bases). The CDR3 length is 16 residues. Germline CDR1 is MNHEY and CDR2 is SMNVEV (reference sequence). Trimming pared 1 base from V and 2 bases from J, leaving 15 bases between.

This clonotype was counted many times. The CDR3 here is CASSPMLTGELFF. The DNA of the CDR3 is TGTGCCAGCTCACCAATGCTCACCGGGGAGCTGTTTTTT. The gene calls are TRBV18 and TRBJ2-2, with unresolved D. This CDR3 is 13 amino acids long. CDR1 is KGHSH, CDR2 LQKENI, per germline. Trimming stripped 2 bases from V and 4 bases from J, with 5 bases between.

The chain recombines TRBV6-9 with TRBJ1-6; D is possibly TRBD1 (5 bases). Germline lookup yields CDR1 MNHGY and CDR2 SVAAGI. There are 16 residues in the CDR3. Trimming cost V 3 bases and J 7 bases, with 16 bases left between them. The CDR3 is CASSYAFGARNSPLHF. CDR3 nucleotides: TGTGCCAGCAGTTACGCCTTCGGGGCAAGAAATTCACCCCTCCACTTT.

In the case of this clonotype: This may arise from a read error, as a much more abundant clone is one base away. This CDR3 is missing its conserved last phenylalanine or tryptophan, likely due to a read error. The V and J genes are TRBV5-5 and TRBJ1-2; D is unresolved. The length of the CDR3 is 13 residues. Between the trimmed V and J ends, which lost 4 bases and 2 bases, there was a span of 9 bases. Germline V gene lookup returns CDR1 SGHKS and CDR2 YYEKEE (reference sequence). CDR3 amino acids: CASSTYVNYGYTL. The CDR3 nucleotides are TGTGCCAGCAGCACTTATGTGAACTATGGCTACACCCTC.

This clonotype was detected ten times or more. CDR3 in amino acids: CSALQGAQGEQYF. The CDR3 DNA follows: TGCAGTGCCCTTCAGGGGGCGCAGGGCGAGCAGTACTTC. The V gene is TRBV20-1, the J gene TRBJ2-7, with 8 positions matching TRBD1. Germline V lookup: CDR1 DFQATT, CDR2 SNEGSKA (reference sequence). The CDR3 is 13 residues long. V gave up 6 bases and J gave up 6 bases; unmatched junction bases: 10.

This clonotype came up a few times. The gene calls are TRBV20-1 and TRBJ2-6; D possibly uses TRBD1 or TRBD2 (6 bases each). The CDR3 is made up of 16 amino acids. V was clipped by 2 bases and J by 2 bases, with 13 bases between them. The germline gives CDR1 DFQATT, CDR2 SNEGSKA (reference sequence). As DNA, the CDR3 is TGCAGTGCTAGAAGGGGGGCCGAGACTGGGGCCAACGTCCTGACTTTC. As protein: CSARRGAETGANVLTF.

In this sample, this clonotype turned up a few times. The V gene is TRBV29-1, the J gene TRBJ2-2; TRBD1 matches at 8 bases. The CDR3 length is 14 residues. Germline V gene lookup returns CDR1 SQVTM and CDR2 ANQGSEA. Trimming cost V 5 bases and J 5 bases; bases outside gene matches: 7. The CDR3 reads CSVSGTGITGELFF. CDR3 DNA: TGCAGCGTTTCCGGGACAGGAATTACCGGGGAGCTGTTTTTT.

This clonotype was seen ten or more times. The gene calls are TRBV18 and TRBJ1-5, with TRBD1 matching over 8 bases. The trim removed 3 bases at V and 6 bases at J, leaving 4 bases unmatched. The CDR3 is made up of 14 amino acids. CDR1 and CDR2 from the germline V gene are KGHSH and LQKENI. The CDR3 nucleotides read TGTGCCAGCTCACCTAACAGGGGGGCTCAGCCCCAGCATTTT. Protein sequence: CASSPNRGAQPQHF.

Ten or more counts support this clonotype. The chain links TRBV2 to TRBJ1-1; the D is unclear. Trimming took off 2 bases at V and 0 bases at J, with 7 bases between the two ends. CDR1 is SNHLY and CDR2 is FYNNEI in the germline V gene. The CDR3 extends over 14 amino acids. In nucleotides, the CDR3 is TGTGCCAGCAGTGAATGGCCGGTGAACACTGAAGCTTTCTTT. Translated, it gives CASSEWPVNTEAFF.

This clonotype was observed many times. J is TRBJ2-1 and V is TRBV7-9; D is tentatively TRBD1 or TRBD2 (5 bases each). The V and J ends lost 2 bases and 8 bases respectively, with 16 bases between them. The CDR3 length is 15 residues. Germline loops: CDR1 SEHNR, CDR2 FQNEAQ (reference sequence). The CDR3 nucleotides read TGTGCCAGCAGCTTAAGTCCAGGGCCGAGGGATGAGCAGTTCTTC. Translation gives CASSLSPGPRDEQFF.

This clonotype showed up many times. V gene TRBV6-1 combines with J gene TRBJ2-7; 14 bases are a match to TRBD2. CDR3 length equals 16 residues. Germline V gene sequence: CDR1 MNHNS, CDR2 SASEGT. With 6 bases clipped from V and 4 bases from J, the junction kept 8 bases outside the gene matches. This chain's CDR3 is CASRRKGLAGEYEQYF. The CDR3 coding sequence is TGTGCCAGCAGACGCAAGGGACTAGCGGGAGAGTACGAGCAGTACTTC.

Many counts were recorded for this clonotype. The chain recombines TRBV7-6 with TRBJ2-7; tentatively, D is TRBD2 (7 bases). CDR1 and CDR2 (germline): SGHVS, FNYEAQ. The length of the CDR3 is 15 residues. Trimming took 2 bases from V and 3 from J, leaving 14 bases between them. CDR3 amino acids: CASSLRQGTNYEQYF. The CDR3 coding sequence is TGTGCCAGCAGCTTAAGGCAGGGGACTAACTACGAGCAGTACTTC.

The chain has TRBV6-2 or TRBV6-3 and TRBJ2-1, with 13 bases matching TRBD2. The CDR3 is 16 amino acids. Germline V gives CDR1 MNHEY, CDR2 SVGEGT. Germline trimming cut 5 bases from V and 7 bases from J; bases unmatched to any gene: 8. This chain's CDR3 is CASSGKLAGGLNEQFF. CDR3 coding DNA: TGTGCCAGCAGTGGAAAACTAGCGGGAGGGCTGAATGAGCAGTTCTTC.